This T cell receptor beta chain was profiled in a study of blood T cell repertoires in COVID-19 (dated by TCRdb to the early 2020s). Turning to the overall study: The collaborator samples originated in the United States, Italy and Spain and spanned the acute and convalescent phases of COVID-19. The material from the prospective study consisted of cDNA or gDNA derived from T cells, B-cell-depleted T cells, or PBMCs. Subjects who had been exposed to COVID-19, were actively infected with it, or had recovered from it provided the deeply sampled blood TCRbeta repertoires that made up the dataset. The repertoires were made available in a free public database intended to serve as a resource for research on the immune response to SARS-CoV-2. The samples were drawn from the first 160 participants of the ongoing ImmuneRACE study and from more than 1,000 subjects provided by 6 global collaborators. A de-identified subject ID, COVID-19 status, age in years and sex were almost always included in the sample metadata. Where available, HLA class I and class II types were obtained from metadata supplied by the sample provider rather than from assay-based typing.

Overall study outcomes, separate from this receptor: The amount of clinical and demographic metadata varied by source and participant and was provided uncurated.

Notes on this clone: No cognate antigen has been identified for it. No base-level quality is on record; no much larger clone is a single base apart.

TCRbeta CDR3 regions were amplified from genomic DNA using the immunoSEQ Assay, a bias-controlled multiplex PCR. On the study's bioinformatics: Nucleated cell counts per sample were estimated from amplification of reference gene primers within the assay. To quantify the absolute abundance of each unique TCRbeta CDR3 rearrangement, sequence reads were collapsed and filtered. For each sample, productive Simpson clonality was calculated by taking the square root of Simpson's diversity index across productive rearrangements. TCRdb provides this immuneACCESS table in a form limited to in-frame rearrangements. Some clones are lacking; in checked studies, under half of them reflect an unresolved V gene, and why the rest are absent is not known. Clone size and V and J calls were adopted from that table, with D and trimming inferred from the DNA. The sample has around 78,000 clones on record, approximately 86% of them singletons. Less than 2.5% of the sample goes to the ten largest clones.

Collaborating institutions collected whole blood in K2EDTA tubes following their own protocols. For TCRbeta analysis, collaborators shipped samples in one of three forms: frozen whole blood, isolated PBMCs, or DNA extracted from either of those sample types. Including the terminal cysteine and phenylalanine, the CDR3 comprises 13 residues. The sequence is cut down to CDR3 DNA, 39 bases in frame from base 1. As encoded in the germline V gene, CDR1 is SGHTA while CDR2 is FQGNSA. The V and J ends are trimmed by 7 bases and 3 bases, leaving 10 bases between them. The chain uses TRBV7-2 and TRBJ2-1, with no confidently assigned D gene. The TCR comes from a woman aged 55-70 years with acute or convalescent COVID-19. The specimen was peripheral blood. In nucleotide form, the sequence is TGTGCCAGCACCCTAGGAGACTACAATGAGCAGTTCTTC. Translation gives CASTLGDYNEQFF.